This T cell receptor beta chain was recorded in a study of T cells after yellow fever vaccination. Overall study: SMART-Seq v4 Ultra Low Input prepared the low-cell-number fractions. Study outcomes and limitations: Most primary-vaccination clones recurred post-booster (roughly 96% CD4, 85% to 90% CD8).

It was through 5'RACE template switching that TCR cDNA was made, with a universal primer site and UMIs added. TCRdb re-called the 5' RACE reads through MiXCR, storing one row per CDR3 protein. Altogether 150,000 to 200,000 distinct CDR3 sequences are present, over 7% being singletons, with the ten largest covering roughly 40%. This clonotype turned up a few times. Its antigen is currently unknown. The trim removed 3 bases at V and 7 bases at J, leaving 15 bases unmatched. CDR1 and CDR2 from the germline V gene are KGHSH and LQKENI. This CDR3 comprises 18 residues. The origin of this receptor is a man between 18 and 35 years old who received the YFV17D yellow fever vaccine. The material was CD8+ T cells sorted from PBMCs, obtained 45 days after the yellow fever booster vaccination. V gene TRBV18 combines with J gene TRBJ2-4, with TRBD1 matching over 10 bases. CDR3 residues: CASSPWRTGTGDGNIQYF. The CDR3 DNA is TGTGCCAGCTCACCCTGGCGAACCGGGACAGGGGATGGGAACATTCAGTACTTC.